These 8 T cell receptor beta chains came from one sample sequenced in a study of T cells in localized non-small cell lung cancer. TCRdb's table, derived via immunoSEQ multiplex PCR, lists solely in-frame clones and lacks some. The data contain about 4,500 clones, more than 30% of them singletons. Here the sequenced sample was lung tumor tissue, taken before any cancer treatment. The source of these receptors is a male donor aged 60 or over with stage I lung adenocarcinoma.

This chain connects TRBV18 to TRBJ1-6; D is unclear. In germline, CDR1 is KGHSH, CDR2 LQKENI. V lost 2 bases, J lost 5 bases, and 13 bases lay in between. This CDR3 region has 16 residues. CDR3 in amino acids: CASSPAERKNNSPLHF. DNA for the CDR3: TGTGCCAGCTCACCAGCGGAGAGGAAAAATAATTCACCCCTCCACTTT.

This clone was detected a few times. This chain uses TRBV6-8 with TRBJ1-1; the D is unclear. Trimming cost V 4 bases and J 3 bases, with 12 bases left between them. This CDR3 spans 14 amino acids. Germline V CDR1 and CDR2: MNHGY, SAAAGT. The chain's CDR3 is CASSFRLQDTEAFF. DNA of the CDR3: TGTGCCAGCAGTTTCCGACTTCAGGACACTGAAGCTTTCTTT.

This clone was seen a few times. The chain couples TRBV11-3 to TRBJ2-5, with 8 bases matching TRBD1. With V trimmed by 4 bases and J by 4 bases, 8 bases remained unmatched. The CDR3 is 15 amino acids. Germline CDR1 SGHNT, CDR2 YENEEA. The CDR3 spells CASSYPGTGLETQYF. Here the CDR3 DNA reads TGTGCCAGCAGCTATCCCGGGACAGGTTTAGAGACCCAGTACTTC.

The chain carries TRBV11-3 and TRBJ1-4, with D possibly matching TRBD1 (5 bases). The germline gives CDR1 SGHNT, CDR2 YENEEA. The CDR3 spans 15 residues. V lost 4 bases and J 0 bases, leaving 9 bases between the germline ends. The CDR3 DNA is TGTGCCAGCAGCTGGGACTTTGCAACTAATGAAAAACTGTTTTTT. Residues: CASSWDFATNEKLFF.

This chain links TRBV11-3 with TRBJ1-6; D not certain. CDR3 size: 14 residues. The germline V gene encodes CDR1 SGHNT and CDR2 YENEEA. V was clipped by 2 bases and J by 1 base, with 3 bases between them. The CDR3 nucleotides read TGTGCCAGCAGCTTACTGTCCTATAATTCACCCCTCCACTTT. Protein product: CASSLLSYNSPLHF.

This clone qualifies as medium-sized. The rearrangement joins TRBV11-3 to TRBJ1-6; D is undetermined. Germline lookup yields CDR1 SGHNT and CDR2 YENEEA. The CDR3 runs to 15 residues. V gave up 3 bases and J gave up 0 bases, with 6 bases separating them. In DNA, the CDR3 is TGTGCCAGCAGCTTCGGGAGCTCCTATAATTCACCCCTCCACTTT. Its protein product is CASSFGSSYNSPLHF.

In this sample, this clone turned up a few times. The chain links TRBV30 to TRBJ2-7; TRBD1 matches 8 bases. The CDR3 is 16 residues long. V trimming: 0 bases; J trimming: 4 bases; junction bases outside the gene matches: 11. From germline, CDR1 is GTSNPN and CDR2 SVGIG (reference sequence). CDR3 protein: CAWSVSIWTGKYEQYF. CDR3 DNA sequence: TGTGCCTGGAGTGTTAGTATCTGGACAGGGAAATACGAGCAGTACTTC.

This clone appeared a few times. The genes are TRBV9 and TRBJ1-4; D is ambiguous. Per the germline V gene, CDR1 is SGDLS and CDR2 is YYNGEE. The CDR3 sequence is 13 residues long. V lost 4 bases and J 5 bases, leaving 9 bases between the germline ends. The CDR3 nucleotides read TGTGCCAGCAGCCCTAGTCCCAATGAAAAACTGTTTTTT. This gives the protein CASSPSPNEKLFF. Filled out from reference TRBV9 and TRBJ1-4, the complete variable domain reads DSGVTQTPKHLITATGQRVTLRCSPRSGDLSVYWYQQSLDQGLQFLIQYYNGEERAKGNILERFSAQQFPDLHSELNLSSLELGDSALYFCASSPSPNEKLFFGSGTQLSVL.